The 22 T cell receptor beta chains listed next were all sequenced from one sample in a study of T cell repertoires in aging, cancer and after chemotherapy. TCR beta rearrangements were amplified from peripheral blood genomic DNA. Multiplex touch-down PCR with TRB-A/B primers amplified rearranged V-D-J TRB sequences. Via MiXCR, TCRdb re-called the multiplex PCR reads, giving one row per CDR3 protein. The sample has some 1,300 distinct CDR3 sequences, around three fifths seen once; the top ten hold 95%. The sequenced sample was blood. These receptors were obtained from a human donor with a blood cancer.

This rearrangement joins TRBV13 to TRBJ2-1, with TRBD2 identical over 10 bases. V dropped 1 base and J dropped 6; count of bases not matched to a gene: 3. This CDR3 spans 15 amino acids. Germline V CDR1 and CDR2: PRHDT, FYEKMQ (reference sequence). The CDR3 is CASSLVAGGFNEQFF. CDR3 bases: TGTGCCAGCAGCTTAGTAGCGGGGGGTTTCAATGAGCAGTTCTTC. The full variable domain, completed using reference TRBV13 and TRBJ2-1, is AAGVIQSPRHLIKEKRETATLKCYPIPRHDTVYWYQQGPGQDPQFLISFYEKMQSDKGSIPDRFSAQQFSDYHSELNMSSLELGDSALYFCASSLVAGGFNEQFFGPGTRLTVL.

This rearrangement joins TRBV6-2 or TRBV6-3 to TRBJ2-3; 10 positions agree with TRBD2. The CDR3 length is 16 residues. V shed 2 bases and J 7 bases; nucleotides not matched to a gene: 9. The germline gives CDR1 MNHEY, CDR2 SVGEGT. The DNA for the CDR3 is TGTGCCAGCAGTTACCCACTAGCGGGGACATCGAATACGCAGTATTTT. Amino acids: CASSYPLAGTSNTQYF.

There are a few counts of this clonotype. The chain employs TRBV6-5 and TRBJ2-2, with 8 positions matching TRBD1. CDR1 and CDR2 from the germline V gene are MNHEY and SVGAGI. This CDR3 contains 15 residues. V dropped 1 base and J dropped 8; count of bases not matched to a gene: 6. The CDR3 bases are TGTGCCAGCAGTTACTTTGGGACAGGCCGGGGGGAGCTGTTTTTT. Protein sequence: CASSYFGTGRGELFF.

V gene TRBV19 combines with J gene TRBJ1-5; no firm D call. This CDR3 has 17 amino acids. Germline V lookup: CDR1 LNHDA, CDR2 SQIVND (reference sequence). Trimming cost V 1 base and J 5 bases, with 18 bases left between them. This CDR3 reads CASSIAGAGGGDQPQHF. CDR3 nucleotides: TGTGCCAGTAGTATAGCGGGCGCGGGCGGCGGAGATCAGCCCCAGCATTTT.

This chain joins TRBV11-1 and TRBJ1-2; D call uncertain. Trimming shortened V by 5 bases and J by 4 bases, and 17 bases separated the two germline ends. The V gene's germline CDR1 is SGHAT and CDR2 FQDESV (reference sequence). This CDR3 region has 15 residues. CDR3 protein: CASSLTEARGYGYTF. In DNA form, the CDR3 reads TGTGCCAGCAGCCTAACCGAGGCTCGTGGCTATGGCTACACCTTC.

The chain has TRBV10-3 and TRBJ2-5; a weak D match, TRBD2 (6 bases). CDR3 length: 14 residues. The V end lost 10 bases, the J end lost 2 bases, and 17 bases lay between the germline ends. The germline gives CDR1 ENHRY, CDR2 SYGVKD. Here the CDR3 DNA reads TGTGCCACCAAACCACGTGGGGGGCAAGAGACCCAGTACTTC. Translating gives CATKPRGGQETQYF.

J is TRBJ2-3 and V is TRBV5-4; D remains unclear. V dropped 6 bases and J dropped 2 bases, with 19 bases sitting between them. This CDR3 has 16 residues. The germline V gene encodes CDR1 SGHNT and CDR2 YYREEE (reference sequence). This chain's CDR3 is CASTTPVGSSTDTQYF. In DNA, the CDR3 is TGTGCCAGCACCACCCCGGTGGGCTCCTCCACAGATACGCAGTATTTT. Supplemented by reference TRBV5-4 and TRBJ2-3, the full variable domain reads ETGVTQSPTHLIKTRGQQVTLRCSSQSGHNTVSWYQQALGQGPQFIFQYYREEENGRGNFPPRFSGLQFPNYSSELNVNALELDDSALYLCASTTPVGSSTDTQYFGPGTRLTVL.

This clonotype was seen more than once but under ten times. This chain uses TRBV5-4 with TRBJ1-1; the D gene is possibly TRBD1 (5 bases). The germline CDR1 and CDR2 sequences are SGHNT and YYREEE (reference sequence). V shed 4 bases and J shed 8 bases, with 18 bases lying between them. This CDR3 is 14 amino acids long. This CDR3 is CASSNYAGGGEAFF. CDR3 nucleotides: TGTGCCAGCAGCAACTACGCGGGGGGTGGCGAAGCTTTCTTT.

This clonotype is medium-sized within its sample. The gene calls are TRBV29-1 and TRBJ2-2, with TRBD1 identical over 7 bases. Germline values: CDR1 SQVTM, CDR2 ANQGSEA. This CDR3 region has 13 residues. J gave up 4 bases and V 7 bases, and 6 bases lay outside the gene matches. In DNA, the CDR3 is TGCAGCGCCACAGGGGACATCACCGGGGAGCTGTTTTTT. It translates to CSATGDITGELFF.

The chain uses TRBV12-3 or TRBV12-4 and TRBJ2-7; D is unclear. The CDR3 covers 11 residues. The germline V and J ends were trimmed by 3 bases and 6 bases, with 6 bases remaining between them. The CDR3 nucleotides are TGTGCCAGCAGTTTCAGTCCCGAGCAGTACTTC. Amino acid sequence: CASSFSPEQYF.

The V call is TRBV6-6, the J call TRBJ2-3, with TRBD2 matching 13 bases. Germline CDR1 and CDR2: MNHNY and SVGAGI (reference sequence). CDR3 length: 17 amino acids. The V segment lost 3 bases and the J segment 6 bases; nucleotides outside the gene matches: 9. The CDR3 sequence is CASSYRTGTSGADTQYF. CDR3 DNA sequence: TGTGCCAGCAGTTATCGTACCGGGACTAGCGGGGCCGATACGCAGTATTTT.

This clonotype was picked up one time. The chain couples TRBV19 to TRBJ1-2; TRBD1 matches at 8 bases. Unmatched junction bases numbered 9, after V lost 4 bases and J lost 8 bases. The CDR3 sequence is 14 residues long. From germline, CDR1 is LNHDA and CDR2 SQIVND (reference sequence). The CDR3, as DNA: TGTGCCAGTAGTAACCAGCAGGGGGCTGCCGGCTACACCTTC. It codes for CASSNQQGAAGYTF.

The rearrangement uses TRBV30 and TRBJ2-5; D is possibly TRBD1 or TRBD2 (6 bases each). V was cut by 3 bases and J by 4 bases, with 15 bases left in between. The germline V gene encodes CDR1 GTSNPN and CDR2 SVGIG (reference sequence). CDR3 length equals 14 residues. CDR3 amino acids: CAWSSGALIETQYF. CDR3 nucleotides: TGTGCCTGGAGCTCGGGGGCGCTTATAGAGACCCAGTACTTC.

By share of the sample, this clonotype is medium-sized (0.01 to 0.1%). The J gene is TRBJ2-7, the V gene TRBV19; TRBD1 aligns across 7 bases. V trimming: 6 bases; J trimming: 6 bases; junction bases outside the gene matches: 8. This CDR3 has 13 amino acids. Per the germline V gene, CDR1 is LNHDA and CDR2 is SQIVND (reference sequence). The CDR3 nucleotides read TGTGCCAGTAGACCCGGGGCAGGGGGCGAGCAGTACTTC. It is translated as CASRPGAGGEQYF.

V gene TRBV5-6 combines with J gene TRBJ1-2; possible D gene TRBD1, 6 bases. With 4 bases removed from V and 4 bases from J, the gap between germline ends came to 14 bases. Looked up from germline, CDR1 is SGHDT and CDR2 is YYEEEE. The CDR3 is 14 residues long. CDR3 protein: CASSPPTGTYGYTF. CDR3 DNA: TGTGCCAGCAGCCCGCCGACAGGCACCTATGGCTACACCTTC.

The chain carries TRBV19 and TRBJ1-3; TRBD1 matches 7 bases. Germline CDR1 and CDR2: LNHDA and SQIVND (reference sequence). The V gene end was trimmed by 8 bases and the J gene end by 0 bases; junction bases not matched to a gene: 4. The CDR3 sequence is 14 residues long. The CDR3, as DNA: TGTGCCAGTGTTTCAGGGGGCTCTGGAAACACCATATATTTT. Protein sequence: CASVSGGSGNTIYF.

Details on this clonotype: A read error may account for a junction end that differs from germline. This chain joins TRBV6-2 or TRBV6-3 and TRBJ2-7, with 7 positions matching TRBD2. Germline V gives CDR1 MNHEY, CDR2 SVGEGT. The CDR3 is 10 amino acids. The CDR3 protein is CASSGLEVTF. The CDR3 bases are TGTGCCAGCAGTGGACTAGAAGTTACCTTC.

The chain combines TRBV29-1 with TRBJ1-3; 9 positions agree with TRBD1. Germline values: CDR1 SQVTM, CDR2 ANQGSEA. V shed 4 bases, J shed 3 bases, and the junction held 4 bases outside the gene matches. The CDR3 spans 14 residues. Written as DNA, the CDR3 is TGCAGCGTTGTGGGACAGGGTTATGGAAACACCATATATTTT. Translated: CSVVGQGYGNTIYF.

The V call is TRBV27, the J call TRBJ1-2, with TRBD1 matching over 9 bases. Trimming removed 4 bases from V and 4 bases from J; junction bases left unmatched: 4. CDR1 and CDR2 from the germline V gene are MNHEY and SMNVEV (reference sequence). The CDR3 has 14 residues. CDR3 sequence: CASSWGQGLYGYTF. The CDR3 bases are TGTGCCAGCAGTTGGGGACAGGGCCTCTATGGCTACACCTTC.

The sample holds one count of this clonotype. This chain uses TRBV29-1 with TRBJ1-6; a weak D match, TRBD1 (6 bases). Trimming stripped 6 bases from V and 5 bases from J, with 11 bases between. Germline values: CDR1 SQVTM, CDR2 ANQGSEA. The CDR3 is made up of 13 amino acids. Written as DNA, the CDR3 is TGCAGCGTGAGGGACACCCATAATTCACCCCTCCACTTT. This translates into CSVRDTHNSPLHF.

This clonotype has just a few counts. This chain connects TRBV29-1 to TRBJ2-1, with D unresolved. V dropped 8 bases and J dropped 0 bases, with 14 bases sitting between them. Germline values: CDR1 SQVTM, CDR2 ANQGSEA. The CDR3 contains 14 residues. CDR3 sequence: CSLRDGGSYNEQFF. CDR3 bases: TGCAGCCTCCGAGATGGTGGCTCCTACAATGAGCAGTTCTTC.

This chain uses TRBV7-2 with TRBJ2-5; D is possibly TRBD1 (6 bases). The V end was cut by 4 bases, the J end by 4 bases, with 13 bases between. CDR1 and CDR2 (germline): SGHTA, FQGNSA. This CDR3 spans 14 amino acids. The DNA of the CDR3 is TGTGCCAGCAGCTCCAATTCAGGGGTAGAGACCCAGTACTTC. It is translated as CASSSNSGVETQYF.